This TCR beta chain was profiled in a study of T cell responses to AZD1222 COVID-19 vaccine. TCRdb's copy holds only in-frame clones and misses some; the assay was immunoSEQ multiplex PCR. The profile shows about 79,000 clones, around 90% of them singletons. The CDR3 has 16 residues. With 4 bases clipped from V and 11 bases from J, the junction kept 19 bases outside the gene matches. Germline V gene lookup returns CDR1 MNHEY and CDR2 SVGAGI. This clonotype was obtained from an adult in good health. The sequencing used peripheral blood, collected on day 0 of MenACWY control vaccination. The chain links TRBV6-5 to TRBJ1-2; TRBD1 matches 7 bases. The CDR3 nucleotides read TGTGCCAGCAGTTGGAACCGGGACAGACTGATTGAGGGTTACACCTTC. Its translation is CASSWNRDRLIEGYTF.